The entry below gives a single TCR beta chain sequence along with its context. Its specificity is not known. This entry comes from a study of T cell repertoires in cytomegalovirus infection. Background on the study: In the study, CMV epitopes included recently identified HLA-C-restricted and well-studied HLA-B-restricted ones.

This CDR3 spans 13 amino acids. Germline values: CDR1 ENHRY, CDR2 SYGVKD. V was cut by 0 bases and J by 6 bases, with 7 bases left in between. Study-level findings and limits: Cumulative frequency of public TCR beta families picked out carriers of CMV plus the relevant HLA. Across the ex vivo response, the dominant clonotypes were HLA-C-restricted CMV-specific TCR beta clonotypes.

MiXCR, run by TCRdb on the reads, gives a single entry per CDR3 protein. This table holds 100,000 to 120,000 distinct CDR3 sequences, around 30% found once. The starting material was CD8+ T cells from cultured PBMCs, obtained from culture after CMV antigen stimulation. V usage is TRBV10-3 and J usage is TRBJ2-3, with no clear D. The source of this sequence is a human donor in good health (CMV status not recorded). Some clones in this sample may be carry-over from other donors' samples. CDR3 nucleotides: TGTGCCATCAGTGAGTCCAGAGTTGATACGCAGTATTTT. Translating it yields CAISESRVDTQYF.